This record looks at one TCR beta chain sequence and its context. The antigen is unknown. This CDR3 contains 13 residues. Trimming removed 5 bases from V and 6 bases from J, with 11 bases in between. Germline CDR1 is SGHAT and CDR2 is FQNNGV. The sample originates from a study of T cell responses to AZD1222 COVID-19 vaccine. Study results and limitations: Rises in breadth and depth of Spike-specific TCRs came after two AZD1222 doses. Dominant CD4 TCR responses targeted spike regions 160-218 and 743-854. Unmutated variant regions are reportedly targeted by nearly half of spike-specific TCRs. Clonal diversity may have been underestimated in mostly white British donors.

Using immunoSEQ multiplex PCR, the repertoire was profiled, and TCRdb retains in-frame clones only, with some absent. The sample lists roughly 80,000 clones, 75% to 95% occurring once. The sample was peripheral blood, taken 28 days after the second AZD1222 dose. The chain links TRBV11-2 to TRBJ2-1, with D tentatively TRBD2 (7 bases). The origin of this receptor is an adult who received the AZD1222 COVID-19 vaccine. DNA of the CDR3: TGTGCCAGCAGCAGGGGGGGTGGCAATGAGCAGTTCTTC. Translation: CASSRGGGNEQFF.